A selection of T cell receptor beta chains follows, all from one sample in a study of cytomegalovirus exposure and HLA in healthy donors. Sequencing used immunoSEQ multiplex PCR; TCRdb keeps in-frame clones, though not all of them. The table includes approximately 97,000 clones, approximately 81% detected once. Input material: PBMCs. The origin of the receptors is a male donor in good health and CMV-seropositive. Each CDR3 is given with its conserved first and last residue. The order of the fields is J gene, V gene, D gene, clone size, CDR3 protein, CDR3 DNA. A D gene is named only where the DNA matches it firmly. Clone size appears in some rows only: once, few, many, or a class for an expanded clone.

TRBJ2-1 | TRBV7-7 | TRBD1 | few | CASSLGDRSYNEQFF | TGTGCTAGCAGCTTAGGGGACAGATCCTACAATGAGCAGTTCTTC
TRBJ2-1 | TRBV18 | - | - | CASSPGSYNEQFF | TGTGCCAGCTCACCGGGGAGTTACAATGAGCAGTTCTTC
TRBJ2-7 | TRBV7-2 | - | - | CASSFSRSEQYF | TGTGCCAGCAGCTTCAGCCGGAGCGAGCAGTACTTC
TRBJ1-1 | TRBV5-6 | TRBD1 | few | CASSPPVGQGGTEAFF | TGTGCCAGCAGCCCCCCTGTCGGACAGGGAGGCACTGAAGCTTTCTTT
TRBJ1-2 | TRBV4-3 | - | few | CASSDSWYGYTF | TGCGCCAGCAGCGACAGTTGGTATGGCTACACCTTC
TRBJ2-1 | TRBV6-5 | TRBD2 | - | CASSYSSSGVFGEQFF | TGTGCCAGCAGTTACTCTTCTAGCGGGGTTTTTGGTGAGCAGTTCTTC
TRBJ2-3 | TRBV4-1 | - | - | CASSQSLGEGSTDTQYF | TGCGCCAGCAGCCAATCGCTAGGGGAAGGCAGCACAGATACGCAGTATTTT
TRBJ2-7 | TRBV18 | TRBD1 | - | CASSPLRSGQGTPLYF | TGTGCCAGCTCACCACTACGGTCAGGACAGGGGACACCTCTTTACTTC
TRBJ1-6 | TRBV2 | TRBD1 | - | CASGGQLPSNSPLHF | TGTGCCAGCGGGGGACAGCTCCCTAGTAATTCACCCCTCCACTTT
TRBJ1-3 | TRBV5-1 | - | few | CASSLQGFGNTIYF | TGCGCCAGCAGCCTACAGGGCTTTGGAAACACCATATATTTT
TRBJ2-1 | TRBV7-2 | - | - | CASSLSRGSYNEQFF | TGTGCCAGCAGCTTAAGTCGGGGCTCCTACAATGAGCAGTTCTTC
TRBJ1-5 | TRBV27 | - | - | CASSFGGSNQPQHF | TGTGCCAGCAGTTTTGGTGGCAGCAATCAGCCCCAGCATTTT
TRBJ2-4 | TRBV29-1 | TRBD1 | - | CSGVQGAKGNIQYF | TGCAGCGGTGTACAGGGGGCTAAGGGCAACATTCAGTACTTC
TRBJ2-2 | TRBV27 | TRBD1 | - | CASRTGGAIGELFF | TGTGCCAGCAGGACAGGGGGCGCAATCGGGGAGCTGTTTTTT
TRBJ2-7 | TRBV30 | TRBD2 | - | CALHRGLAVYEQYF | TGTGCCCTGCACCGGGGACTAGCTGTTTACGAGCAGTACTTC
TRBJ2-5 | TRBV30 | TRBD1 | - | CAWSVPHRGQETQYF | TGTGCCTGGAGTGTACCCCACAGGGGGCAAGAGACCCAGTACTTC
TRBJ1-3 | TRBV6-6 | TRBD1 | - | CASTPGGSGNTIYF | TGTGCCAGCACCCCAGGGGGTTCTGGAAACACCATATATTTT
TRBJ2-2 | TRBV4-1 | - | once | CASSQVDLVSTTGELFF | TGCGCCAGCAGCCAAGTTGACTTGGTGTCAACCACCGGGGAGCTGTTTTTT
TRBJ1-1 | TRBV30 | - | few | CAWGRGNTEAFF | TGTGCCTGGGGACGGGGGAACACTGAAGCTTTCTTT
TRBJ2-7 | TRBV25-1 | - | - | CASSEYGGGNYEQYF | TGTGCCAGCAGTGAATATGGTGGGGGGAACTACGAGCAGTACTTC
TRBJ2-4 | TRBV7-9 | - | - | CASSFGAPQRNIQYF | TGTGCCAGCAGCTTTGGGGCCCCCCAGAGGAACATTCAGTACTTC
TRBJ2-7 | TRBV9 | - | - | CASSVTGNEQYF | TGTGCCAGCAGCGTAACAGGGAACGAGCAGTACTTC
TRBJ2-5 | TRBV5-4 | - | - | CASSLADTRQETQYF | TGTGCCAGCAGCTTGGCGGACACACGTCAAGAGACCCAGTACTTC
TRBJ1-5 | TRBV4-1 | - | - | CASSYGGWAVDSNQPQHF | TGCGCCAGCAGCTACGGAGGATGGGCAGTCGATAGCAATCAGCCCCAGCATTTT
TRBJ1-2 | TRBV7-9 | TRBD1 | - | CASSLPQGASGYTF | TGTGCCAGCAGCCTCCCACAGGGGGCGTCCGGCTACACCTTC
TRBJ1-1 | TRBV18 | - | - | CASSPQGQGPNTEAFF | TGTGCCAGCTCCCCTCAGGGCCAGGGTCCGAACACTGAAGCTTTCTTT
TRBJ2-2 | TRBV30 | TRBD2 | - | CAWSISGGAGWTGELFF | TGTGCCTGGAGTATCAGCGGGGGGGCCGGTTGGACCGGGGAGCTGTTTTTT
TRBJ2-5 | TRBV5-1 | - | once | CASSLAGQGGETQYF | TGCGCCAGCAGCTTGGCCGGGCAGGGCGGAGAGACCCAGTACTTC
TRBJ1-2 | TRBV30 | TRBD1 | - | CAWSLGTVNGYTF | TGTGCCTGGAGTTTAGGGACAGTGAATGGCTACACCTTC
TRBJ1-3 | TRBV5-1 | TRBD1 | - | CASSLEGASSGNTIYF | TGCGCCAGCAGCTTGGAGGGGGCCTCCTCTGGAAACACCATATATTTT
TRBJ2-7 | TRBV15 | - | - | CATSRTQGLSDEQYF | TGTGCCACCAGCAGAACCCAGGGATTGTCGGACGAGCAGTACTTC
TRBJ2-5 | TRBV5-1 | TRBD2 | - | CASSSSLAGGKETQYF | TGCGCCAGCAGTTCATCACTAGCGGGGGGTAAAGAGACCCAGTACTTC
TRBJ2-2 | TRBV6-5 | - | - | CASSPSRDQAGELFF | TGTGCCAGCAGTCCCTCGAGGGATCAGGCCGGGGAGCTGTTTTTT
TRBJ1-6 | TRBV30 | - | once | CAIKQDSSYNSPLHF | TGTGCCATTAAACAGGATAGCTCCTATAATTCACCCCTCCACTTT
TRBJ1-1 | TRBV29-1 | - | - | CSVVRGNTEAFF | TGCAGCGTCGTCAGGGGGAACACTGAAGCTTTCTTT
TRBJ1-3 | TRBV4-1 | - | - | CASSQGLLSSGNTIYF | TGCGCCAGCAGCCAAGGACTGCTGAGCTCTGGAAACACCATATATTTT
TRBJ2-7 | TRBV29-1 | TRBD1 | once | CSVLRDRGTNEQYF | TGCAGCGTACTACGGGACAGGGGAACCAACGAGCAGTACTTC
TRBJ1-4 | TRBV19 | - | once | CASSFPATSPEKLFF | TGTGCCAGTAGTTTTCCTGCTACTTCACCCGAAAAACTGTTTTTT
TRBJ1-5 | TRBV28 | - | - | CASSSGLGQPQHF | TGTGCCAGCAGTTCAGGGTTGGGTCAGCCCCAGCATTTT
TRBJ2-3 | TRBV19 | TRBD2 | - | CASSLGGYTDTQYF | TGTGCCAGTAGTCTCGGGGGGTACACAGATACGCAGTATTTT
TRBJ1-6 | TRBV6-5 | TRBD1 | - | CASSYPPGQNNSPLHF | TGTGCCAGCAGTTACCCCCCGGGACAGAATAATTCACCCCTCCACTTT
TRBJ1-2 | TRBV27 | - | - | CASSFRPPLPGVDGYTF | TGTGCCAGCAGTTTTAGACCCCCCCTTCCGGGAGTGGATGGCTACACCTTC
TRBJ1-3 | TRBV20-1 | - | - | CSARRGNTIYF | TGCAGTGCTAGGAGGGGAAACACCATATATTTT
TRBJ2-5 | TRBV5-4 | TRBD1 | - | CASSLGNRQGAGETQYF | TGTGCCAGCAGCTTGGGGAACAGACAGGGTGCTGGAGAGACCCAGTACTTC
TRBJ2-7 | TRBV18 | - | - | CASSPPGRTYEQYF | TGTGCCAGCTCACCACCTGGCCGAACCTACGAGCAGTACTTC
TRBJ1-2 | TRBV11-2 | - | - | CASSLVQGGGYTF | TGTGCCAGCAGCTTAGTACAGGGTGGCGGCTACACCTTC
TRBJ1-2 | TRBV5-6 | - | - | CASSLRLDRYDYGYTF | TGTGCCAGCAGCTTGAGGTTAGACAGATATGACTATGGCTACACCTTC
TRBJ1-2 | TRBV29-1 | - | - | CSVEAVQVSNYGYTF | TGCAGCGTTGAGGCTGTGCAGGTCTCTAACTATGGCTACACCTTC
TRBJ1-1 | TRBV6-5 | - | few | CASSLYEGGAEAFF | TGTGCCAGCAGTCTTTACGAGGGGGGGGCTGAAGCTTTCTTT
TRBJ1-1 | TRBV9 | - | - | CASGTLQGNTEAFF | TGTGCCAGCGGGACCTTACAGGGGAACACTGAAGCTTTCTTT
TRBJ1-2 | TRBV6-4 | TRBD1 | - | CASSVAGGRDYGYTF | TGTGCCAGCAGTGTGGCAGGGGGCCGGGACTATGGCTACACCTTC